This is a list of T cell receptor beta chains from one sample in a study of cytomegalovirus exposure and HLA in healthy donors. The data were produced by immunoSEQ multiplex PCR, yet TCRdb's version contains in-frame clones alone and is incomplete. The sample contains 80,000 to 90,000 clones, about 96% of which appear only once. Material: PBMCs. The source of these receptors is a man in his late teens or twenties in good health and CMV-seronegative. Each CDR3 is given with its conserved first and last residue. D genes are given only for firm matches. Only some rows state a clone size, as once, few, many or a class for expanded clones.

j_gene: TRBJ2-2; d_gene: TRBD1; v_gene: TRBV19; abundance: .; CDR3nt: TGTGCCAGTAGTATTCTCCCGGGACAGGGAAACACCGGGGAGCTGTTTTTT; CDR3aa: CASSILPGQGNTGELFF
j_gene: TRBJ1-1; d_gene: .; v_gene: TRBV9; abundance: .; CDR3nt: TGTGCCAGCAGCGTAGCCGACTACACTGAAGCTTTCTTT; CDR3aa: CASSVADYTEAFF
j_gene: TRBJ1-2; d_gene: TRBD1; v_gene: TRBV18; abundance: .; CDR3nt: TGTGCCAGCTCAGGACAGGCTAACTATGGCTACACCTTC; CDR3aa: CASSGQANYGYTF
j_gene: TRBJ2-1; d_gene: .; v_gene: TRBV6-6; abundance: .; CDR3nt: TGTGCCAGCAGGCGAGGGATAAGCTCCTACAATGAGCAGTTCTTC; CDR3aa: CASRRGISSYNEQFF
j_gene: TRBJ1-4; d_gene: TRBD1; v_gene: TRBV18; abundance: .; CDR3nt: TGTGCCAGCTCACCTGCAGGGGGGAGAGATGAAAAACTGTTTTTT; CDR3aa: CASSPAGGRDEKLFF
j_gene: TRBJ2-2; d_gene: .; v_gene: TRBV9; abundance: .; CDR3nt: TGTGCCAGCAGCATGACGACTAGCGGGGAGCTGTTTTTT; CDR3aa: CASSMTTSGELFF
j_gene: TRBJ2-1; d_gene: .; v_gene: TRBV7-8; abundance: .; CDR3nt: TGTGCCAGCAGCTATGGACTTAGCTCCTACAATGAGCAGTTCTTC; CDR3aa: CASSYGLSSYNEQFF
j_gene: TRBJ2-7; d_gene: TRBD1; v_gene: TRBV11-2; abundance: .; CDR3nt: TGTGCCAGTAGCTTACGTGGGACAGGGAAGGAGCAGTACTTC; CDR3aa: CASSLRGTGKEQYF
j_gene: TRBJ2-2; d_gene: .; v_gene: TRBV12-5; abundance: .; CDR3nt: TGTGCTAGTGGTTTTCGTACAGGCGCCGGGGAGCTGTTTTTT; CDR3aa: CASGFRTGAGELFF
j_gene: TRBJ1-1; d_gene: .; v_gene: TRBV9; abundance: .; CDR3nt: TGTGCCAGCAGCCCGAGCGGGTCAATGGCTGAAGCTTTCTTT; CDR3aa: CASSPSGSMAEAFF
j_gene: TRBJ2-3; d_gene: TRBD2; v_gene: TRBV9; abundance: .; CDR3nt: TGTGCCAGCAGCCTCTCGGGACTAGCGGGCCTCAGCACAGATACGCAGTATTTT; CDR3aa: CASSLSGLAGLSTDTQYF
j_gene: TRBJ1-1; d_gene: TRBD1; v_gene: TRBV5-1; abundance: .; CDR3nt: TGCGCCAGCAGCTTGGGAGGGGGCAAAATCACTGAAGCTTTCTTT; CDR3aa: CASSLGGGKITEAFF
j_gene: TRBJ1-2; d_gene: TRBD1; v_gene: TRBV18; abundance: .; CDR3nt: TGTGCCAGCTCACCACTGCCGGGACAGGGATTAAGCTATGGCTACACCTTC; CDR3aa: CASSPLPGQGLSYGYTF
j_gene: TRBJ2-1; d_gene: .; v_gene: TRBV12-5; abundance: .; CDR3nt: TGTGCTAGTGGTTTGGAGGGGTTCTACAATGAGCAGTTCTTC; CDR3aa: CASGLEGFYNEQFF
j_gene: TRBJ1-1; d_gene: .; v_gene: TRBV28; abundance: .; CDR3nt: TGTGCCAGCAGTTTGGGGGCCACTGAAGCTTTCTTT; CDR3aa: CASSLGATEAFF
j_gene: TRBJ1-1; d_gene: TRBD1; v_gene: TRBV29-1; abundance: .; CDR3nt: TGCAGCGTTGAATTCCCTAGGGGACAGGGGGCTAACACTGAAGCTTTCTTT; CDR3aa: CSVEFPRGQGANTEAFF
j_gene: TRBJ2-3; d_gene: .; v_gene: TRBV7-2; abundance: .; CDR3nt: TGTGCCAGCAGCTTAGTCAGGGCGGATACGCAGTATTTT; CDR3aa: CASSLVRADTQYF
j_gene: TRBJ2-7; d_gene: TRBD1; v_gene: TRBV18; abundance: .; CDR3nt: TGTGCCAGCCGCGGACAGGTTGCCTACGAGCAGTACTTC; CDR3aa: CASRGQVAYEQYF
j_gene: TRBJ1-2; d_gene: TRBD1; v_gene: TRBV27; abundance: .; CDR3nt: TGTGCCAGCAGTAGAGGGACAGGGGGGGATTATGGCTACACCTTC; CDR3aa: CASSRGTGGDYGYTF
j_gene: TRBJ2-3; d_gene: TRBD1; v_gene: TRBV13; abundance: .; CDR3nt: TGTGCCAGCAGCCTAGGGACAGGGAGCACAGATACGCAGTATTTT; CDR3aa: CASSLGTGSTDTQYF
j_gene: TRBJ1-1; d_gene: .; v_gene: TRBV25-1; abundance: .; CDR3nt: TGTGCCAGCCGGCGGGTTACTGAAGCTTTCTTT; CDR3aa: CASRRVTEAFF
j_gene: TRBJ2-7; d_gene: .; v_gene: TRBV5-1; abundance: few; CDR3nt: TGCGCCAGCAGCTCTCCTGTGGAGGGATTATTATACGAGCAGTACTTC; CDR3aa: CASSSPVEGLLYEQYF
j_gene: TRBJ1-1; d_gene: TRBD1; v_gene: TRBV4-3; abundance: .; CDR3nt: TGCGCCAGCAGCCAAACTGACAGGGTTGGTACTGAAGCTTTCTTT; CDR3aa: CASSQTDRVGTEAFF
j_gene: TRBJ1-4; d_gene: TRBD1; v_gene: TRBV28; abundance: once; CDR3nt: TGTGCCAGCACCCCCGGGACAGGGTCCCCGAGCACTAATGAAAAACTGTTTTTT; CDR3aa: CASTPGTGSPSTNEKLFF
j_gene: TRBJ1-5; d_gene: .; v_gene: TRBV9; abundance: .; CDR3nt: TGTGCCAGCAGCGCATCAGACAGGACTAATCAGCCCCAGCATTTT; CDR3aa: CASSASDRTNQPQHF
j_gene: TRBJ1-1; d_gene: .; v_gene: TRBV29-1; abundance: .; CDR3nt: TGCAGCGTTGCGGCGGAAAAGAACACTGAAGCTTTCTTT; CDR3aa: CSVAAEKNTEAFF
j_gene: TRBJ1-3; d_gene: .; v_gene: TRBV7-8; abundance: once; CDR3nt: TGTGCCAGCAGTTCCGGCTCTGGAAACACCATATATTTT; CDR3aa: CASSSGSGNTIYF
j_gene: TRBJ2-5; d_gene: TRBD1; v_gene: TRBV6-6; abundance: .; CDR3nt: TGTGCCAGCAGCTATACAGGGGCGACGGAAGAGACCCAGTACTTC; CDR3aa: CASSYTGATEETQYF
j_gene: TRBJ1-1; d_gene: .; v_gene: TRBV5-1; abundance: .; CDR3nt: TGCGCCAGCAGCGGCGGGACTGAAGCTTTCTTT; CDR3aa: CASSGGTEAFF
j_gene: TRBJ2-3; d_gene: TRBD2; v_gene: TRBV9; abundance: .; CDR3nt: TGTGCCAGCAGCCCCCTGCGGCGGGGGACAGATACGCAGTATTTT; CDR3aa: CASSPLRRGTDTQYF
j_gene: TRBJ2-1; d_gene: TRBD2; v_gene: TRBV27; abundance: .; CDR3nt: TGTGCCAGCAGTTTATCGTTGGTTGGGCGGCTAGCGGGAGGGCCAAGCTCCTACAATGAGCAGTTCTTC; CDR3aa: CASSLSLVGRLAGGPSSYNEQFF
j_gene: TRBJ2-5; d_gene: .; v_gene: TRBV4-1; abundance: .; CDR3nt: TGCGCCAGCAGCCCTGGTCGGGGTAGCGGCAACCACCAAGAGACCCAGTACTTC; CDR3aa: CASSPGRGSGNHQETQYF
j_gene: TRBJ2-5; d_gene: TRBD2; v_gene: TRBV30; abundance: .; CDR3nt: TGTGCCTGGATCTCCTCCGGGTCGGGTACCGGGACTAGCGGGATCCGGGAGACCCAGTACTTC; CDR3aa: CAWISSGSGTGTSGIRETQYF
j_gene: TRBJ2-3; d_gene: .; v_gene: TRBV6-1; abundance: .; CDR3nt: TGTGCCAGCATCAAGGAGGGCGCAGATACGCAGTATTTT; CDR3aa: CASIKEGADTQYF
j_gene: TRBJ2-7; d_gene: .; v_gene: TRBV6-5; abundance: .; CDR3nt: TGTGCCAGCAGCTCCTCAGGGGCGGGAGCCTACGAGCAGTACTTC; CDR3aa: CASSSSGAGAYEQYF